Here is one TCR beta chain with its context. This specimen comes from a study of blood T cell repertoires in COVID-19. Study overall: Sites across the United States, Italy and Spain contributed samples from acute and convalescent COVID-19.

In the source study's methods: Estimation of nucleated cell counts relied on the amplification of reference gene primers. TCRdb's copy holds only in-frame clones and misses some; the assay was immunoSEQ multiplex PCR. That table gives V, J and clone size, and the DNA gave D and trimming. The table records 300,000 to 400,000 clones, about 86% of them present only once. V shed 3 bases, J shed 0 bases, and the junction held 7 bases outside the gene matches. The CDR3 length is 17 residues. Germline V lookup: CDR1 MDHEN, CDR2 SYDVKM. This receptor was obtained from a man aged 25 to 40 with active or convalescent COVID-19. The sequencing input was peripheral blood. This chain joins TRBV28 and TRBJ2-1; TRBD2 matches 8 bases. The CDR3 protein is CASSFRGLGFSYNEQFF. CDR3 sequence (DNA): TGTGCCAGCAGTTTTCGGGGACTAGGTTTCTCCTACAATGAGCAGTTCTTC.